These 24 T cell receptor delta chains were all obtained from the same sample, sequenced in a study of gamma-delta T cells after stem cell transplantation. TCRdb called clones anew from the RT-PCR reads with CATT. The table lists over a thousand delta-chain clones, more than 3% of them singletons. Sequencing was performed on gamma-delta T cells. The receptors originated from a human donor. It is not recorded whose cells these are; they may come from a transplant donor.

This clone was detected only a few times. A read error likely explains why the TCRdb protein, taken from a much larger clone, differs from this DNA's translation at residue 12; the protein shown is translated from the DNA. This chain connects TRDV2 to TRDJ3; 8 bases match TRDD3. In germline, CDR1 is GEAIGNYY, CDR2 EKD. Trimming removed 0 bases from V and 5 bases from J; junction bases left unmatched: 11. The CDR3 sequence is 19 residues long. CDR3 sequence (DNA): TGTGCCTGTGACACCGTCTGGGGGAGTCTTTCCCGGGACACCCGACAGATGTTTTTC. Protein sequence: CACDTVWGSLSRDTRQMFF.

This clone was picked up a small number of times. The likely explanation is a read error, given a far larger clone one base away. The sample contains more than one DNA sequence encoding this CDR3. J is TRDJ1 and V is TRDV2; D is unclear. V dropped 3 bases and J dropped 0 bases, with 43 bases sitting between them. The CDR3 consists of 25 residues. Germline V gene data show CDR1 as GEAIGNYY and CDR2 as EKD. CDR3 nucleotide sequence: TGTGCCTGTGACCCCTGGATGGCCCCCTTACGAGATGGAGGCTCCCACACCCATAACACCGATAAACTCATCTTT. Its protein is CACDPWMAPLRDGGSHTHNTDKLIF.

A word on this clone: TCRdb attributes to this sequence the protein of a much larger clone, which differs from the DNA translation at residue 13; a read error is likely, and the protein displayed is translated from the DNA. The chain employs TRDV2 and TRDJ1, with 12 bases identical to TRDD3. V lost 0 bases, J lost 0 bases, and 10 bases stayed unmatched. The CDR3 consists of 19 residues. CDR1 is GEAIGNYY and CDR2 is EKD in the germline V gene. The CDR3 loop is CACDTLEGTGGYHTDKLIF. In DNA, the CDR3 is TGTGCCTGTGACACCCTAGAGGGTACTGGGGGATACCACACCGATAAACTCATCTTT.

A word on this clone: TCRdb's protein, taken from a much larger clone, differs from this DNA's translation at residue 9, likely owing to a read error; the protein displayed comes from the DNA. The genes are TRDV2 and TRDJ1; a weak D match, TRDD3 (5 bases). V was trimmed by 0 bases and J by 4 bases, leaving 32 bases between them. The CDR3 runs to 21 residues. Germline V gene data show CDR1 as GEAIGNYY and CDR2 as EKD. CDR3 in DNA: TGTGCCTGTGACACCGTAGCCCCTTGGGATCAAGCAGGGGGCTCGATCGATAAACTCATCTTT. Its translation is CACDTVAPWDQAGGSIDKLIF.

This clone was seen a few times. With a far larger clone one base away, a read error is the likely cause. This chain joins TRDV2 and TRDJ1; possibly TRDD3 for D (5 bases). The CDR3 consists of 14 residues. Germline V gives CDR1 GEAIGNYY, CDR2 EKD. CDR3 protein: CACDTVGEEDKPIF. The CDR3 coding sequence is TGTGCCTGTGACACCGTCGGTGAAGAGGATAAACCCATCTTT.

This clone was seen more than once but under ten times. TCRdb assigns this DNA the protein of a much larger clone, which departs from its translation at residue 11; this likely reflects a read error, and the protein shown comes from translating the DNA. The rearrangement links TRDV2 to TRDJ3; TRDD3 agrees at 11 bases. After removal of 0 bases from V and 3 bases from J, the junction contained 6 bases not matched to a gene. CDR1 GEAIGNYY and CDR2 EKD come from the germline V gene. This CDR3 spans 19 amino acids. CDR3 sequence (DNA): TGTGCCTGTGACACCGCTGGGGGATACCCGAACTGGGACACCCGACAGATGTTTTTC. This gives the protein CACDTAGGYPNWDTRQMFF.

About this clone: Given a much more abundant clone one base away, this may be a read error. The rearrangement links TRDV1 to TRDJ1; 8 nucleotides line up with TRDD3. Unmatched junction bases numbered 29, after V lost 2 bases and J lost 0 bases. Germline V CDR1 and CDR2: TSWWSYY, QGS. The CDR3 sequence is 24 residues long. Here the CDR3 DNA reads TGTGCTCTTGGGGAATATTTCCTATCCAACTGGGGGCCGGCTAACACAGGAAACACCGATAAACTCATCTTT. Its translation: CALGEYFLSNWGPANTGNTDKLIF.

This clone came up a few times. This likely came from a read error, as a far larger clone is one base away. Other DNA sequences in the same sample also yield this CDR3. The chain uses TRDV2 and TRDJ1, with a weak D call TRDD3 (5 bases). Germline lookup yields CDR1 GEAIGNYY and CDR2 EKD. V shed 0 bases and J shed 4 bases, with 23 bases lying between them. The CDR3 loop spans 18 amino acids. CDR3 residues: CACDTVRGWGSADDKLIF. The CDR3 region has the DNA TGTGCCTGTGACACCGTACGTGGATGGGGTTCGGCGGACGATAAACTCATCTTT.

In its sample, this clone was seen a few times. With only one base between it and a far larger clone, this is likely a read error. This CDR3 is CACDTVWESLSWDTRQMFF. The CDR3 nucleotides are TGTGCCTGTGACACCGTCTGGGAGAGTCTTTCCTGGGACACCCGACAGATGTTTTTC. The chain couples TRDV2 to TRDJ3; D is perhaps TRDD3 (5 bases). V was clipped by 0 bases and J by 1 base, with 15 bases between them. This CDR3 is built from 19 residues. CDR1 and CDR2 from the germline V gene are GEAIGNYY and EKD.

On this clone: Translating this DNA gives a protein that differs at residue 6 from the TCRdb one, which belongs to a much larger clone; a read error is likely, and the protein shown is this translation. This chain's CDR3 is CACDTMHLHGGGVYTDKLIF. In nucleotides, the CDR3 is TGTGCCTGTGACACAATGCACCTCCATGGGGGAGGGGTATACACCGATAAACTCATCTTT. The J gene is TRDJ1, the V gene TRDV2, with 7 nucleotides matching TRDD3. This CDR3 has 20 residues. The J segment lost 0 bases and the V segment lost 1 base, leaving 19 bases of the junction unmatched. CDR1 and CDR2 from the germline V gene are GEAIGNYY and EKD.

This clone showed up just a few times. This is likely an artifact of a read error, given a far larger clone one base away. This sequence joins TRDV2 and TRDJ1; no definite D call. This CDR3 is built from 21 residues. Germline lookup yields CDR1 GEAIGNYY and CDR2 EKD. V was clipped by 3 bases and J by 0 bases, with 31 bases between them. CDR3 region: CACDSIPVPRTGRTYTDKLIF. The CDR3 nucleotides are TGTGCCTGTGACTCCATTCCCGTTCCCAGGACGGGCCGTACGTACACCGATAAACTCATCTTT.

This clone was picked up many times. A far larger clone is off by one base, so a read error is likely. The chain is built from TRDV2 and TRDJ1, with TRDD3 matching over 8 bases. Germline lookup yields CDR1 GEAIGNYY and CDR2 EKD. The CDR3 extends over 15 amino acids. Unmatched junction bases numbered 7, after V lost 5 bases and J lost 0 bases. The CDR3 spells CACGTVGDYTDKLIF. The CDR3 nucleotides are TGTGCCTGTGGCACAGTGGGGGATTACACCGATAAACTCATCTTT.

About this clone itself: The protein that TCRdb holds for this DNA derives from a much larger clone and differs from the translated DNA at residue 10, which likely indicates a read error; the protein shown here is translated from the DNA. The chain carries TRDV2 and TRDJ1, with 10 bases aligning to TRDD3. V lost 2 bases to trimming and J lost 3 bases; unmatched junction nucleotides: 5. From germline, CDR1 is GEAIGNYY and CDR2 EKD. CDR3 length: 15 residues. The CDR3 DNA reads TGTGCCTGTGACAAAATGGGGGATACAGCCGATAAACTCATCTTT. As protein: CACDKMGDTADKLIF.

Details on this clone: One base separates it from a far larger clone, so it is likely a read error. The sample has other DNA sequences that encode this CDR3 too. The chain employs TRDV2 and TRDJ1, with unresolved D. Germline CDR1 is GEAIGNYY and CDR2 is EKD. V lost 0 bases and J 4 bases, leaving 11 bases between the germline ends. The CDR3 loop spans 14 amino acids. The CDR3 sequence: CACDTVGYGDKLIF. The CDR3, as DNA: TGTGCCTGTGACACCGTGGGCTACGGCGATAAACTCATCTTT.

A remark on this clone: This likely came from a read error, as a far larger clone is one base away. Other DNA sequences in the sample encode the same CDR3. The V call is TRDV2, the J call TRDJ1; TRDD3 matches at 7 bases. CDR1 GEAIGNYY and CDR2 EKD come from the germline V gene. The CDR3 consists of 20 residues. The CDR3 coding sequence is TGTGCCTGCGACACAATCCACCTCCATGGGGGAGGGGTATACACCGATAAACTCATCTTT. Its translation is CACDTIHLHGGGVYTDKLIF.

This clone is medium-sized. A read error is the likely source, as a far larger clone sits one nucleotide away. The CDR3 nucleotides are TGTGCCTGTGGCACCGTACGTGGATGGGGCTCGGCGGACGATAAACTCATCTTT. Amino acids: CACGTVRGWGSADDKLIF. The V gene is TRDV2, the J gene TRDJ1; D perhaps matches TRDD3 (5 bases). Germline V gene data show CDR1 as GEAIGNYY and CDR2 as EKD. The CDR3 consists of 18 residues.

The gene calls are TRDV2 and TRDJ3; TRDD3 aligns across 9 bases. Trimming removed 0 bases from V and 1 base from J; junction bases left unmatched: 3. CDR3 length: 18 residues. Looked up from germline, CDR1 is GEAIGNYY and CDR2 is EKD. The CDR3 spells CACDTVWGMSWDTRQMFF. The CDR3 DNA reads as TGTGCCTGTGACACCGTCTGGGGGATGTCCTGGGACACCCGACAGATGTTTTTC.

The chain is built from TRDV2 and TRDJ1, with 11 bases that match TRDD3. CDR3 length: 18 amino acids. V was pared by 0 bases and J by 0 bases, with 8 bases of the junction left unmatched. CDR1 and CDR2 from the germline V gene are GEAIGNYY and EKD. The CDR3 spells CACDTLLGDKSYTDKLIF. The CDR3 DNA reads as TGTGCCTGTGACACCCTACTGGGGGATAAATCGTACACCGATAAACTCATCTTT.

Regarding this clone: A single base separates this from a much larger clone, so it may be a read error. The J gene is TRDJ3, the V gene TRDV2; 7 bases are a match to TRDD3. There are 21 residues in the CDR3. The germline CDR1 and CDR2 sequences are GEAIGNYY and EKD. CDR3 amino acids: CACDTPGDDRGSGWGTRQMFF. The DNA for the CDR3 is TGTGCCTGTGACACCCCGGGGGATGATCGTGGCTCGGGGTGGGGCACCCGACAGATGTTTTTC.

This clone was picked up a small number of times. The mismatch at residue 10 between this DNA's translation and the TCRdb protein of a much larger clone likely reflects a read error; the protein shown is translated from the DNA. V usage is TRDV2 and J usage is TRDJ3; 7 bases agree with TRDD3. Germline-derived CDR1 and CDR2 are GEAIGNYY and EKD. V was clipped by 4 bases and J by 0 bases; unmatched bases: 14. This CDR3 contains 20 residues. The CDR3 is CACDRIETGESSWDTRQMFF. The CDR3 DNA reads TGTGCCTGTGATCGAATCGAAACTGGGGAATCCTCCTGGGACACCCGACAGATGTTTTTC.

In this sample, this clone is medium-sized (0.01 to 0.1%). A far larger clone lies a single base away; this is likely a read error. CDR3: CACGTLILGDTATTDKLIF. CDR3 DNA sequence: TGTGCCTGTGGCACCCTTATACTGGGGGATACGGCTACCACCGATAAACTCATCTTT. The chain employs TRDV2 and TRDJ1; 13 bases line up with TRDD3. The CDR3 runs to 19 residues. Germline CDR1 and CDR2: GEAIGNYY and EKD.

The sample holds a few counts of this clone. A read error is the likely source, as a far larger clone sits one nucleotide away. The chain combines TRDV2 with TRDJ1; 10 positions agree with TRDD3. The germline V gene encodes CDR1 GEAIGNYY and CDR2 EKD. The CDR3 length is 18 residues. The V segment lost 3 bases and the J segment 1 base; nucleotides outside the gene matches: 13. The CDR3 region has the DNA TGTGCCTGTGACCCTTTAGTACTGGGGGATGCAGTCACCGATAAACTCATCTTT. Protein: CACDPLVLGDAVTDKLIF.

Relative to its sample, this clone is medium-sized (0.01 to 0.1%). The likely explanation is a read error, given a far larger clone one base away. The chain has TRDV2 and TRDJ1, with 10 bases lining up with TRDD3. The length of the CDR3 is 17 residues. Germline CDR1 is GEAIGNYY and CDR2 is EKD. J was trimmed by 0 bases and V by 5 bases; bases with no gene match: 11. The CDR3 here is CACGGVLGDPNTDKLIF. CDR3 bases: TGTGCCTGTGGCGGGGTACTGGGGGATCCGAACACCGATAAACTCATCTTT.

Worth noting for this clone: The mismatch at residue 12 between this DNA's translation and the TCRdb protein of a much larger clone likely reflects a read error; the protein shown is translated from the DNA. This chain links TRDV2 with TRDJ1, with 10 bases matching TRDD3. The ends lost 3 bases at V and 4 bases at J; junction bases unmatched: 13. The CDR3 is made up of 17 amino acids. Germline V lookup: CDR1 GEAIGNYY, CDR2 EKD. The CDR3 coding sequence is TGTGCCTGTGACGGGGTACTGGGGGATCCGAACATCGATAAACTCATCTTT. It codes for CACDGVLGDPNIDKLIF.